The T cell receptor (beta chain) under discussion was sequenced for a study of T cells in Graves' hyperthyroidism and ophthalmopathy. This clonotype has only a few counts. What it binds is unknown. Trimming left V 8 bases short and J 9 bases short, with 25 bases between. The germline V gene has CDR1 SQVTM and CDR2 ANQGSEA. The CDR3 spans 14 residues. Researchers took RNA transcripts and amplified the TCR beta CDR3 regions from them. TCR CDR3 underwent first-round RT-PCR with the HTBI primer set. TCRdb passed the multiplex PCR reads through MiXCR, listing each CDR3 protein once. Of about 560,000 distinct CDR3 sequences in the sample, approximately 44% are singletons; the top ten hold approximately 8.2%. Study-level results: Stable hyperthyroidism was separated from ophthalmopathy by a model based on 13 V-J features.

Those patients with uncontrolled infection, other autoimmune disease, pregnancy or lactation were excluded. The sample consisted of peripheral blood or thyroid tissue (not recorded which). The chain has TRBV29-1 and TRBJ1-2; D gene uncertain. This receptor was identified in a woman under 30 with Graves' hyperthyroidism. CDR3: CSTRSRGGLLSYTF. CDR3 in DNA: TGCAGCACTCGGAGCCGGGGAGGGCTCCTCAGCTACACCTTC. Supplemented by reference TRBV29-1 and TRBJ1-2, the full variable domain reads SAVISQKPSRDICQRGTSLTIQCQVDSQVTMMFWYRQQPGQSLTLIATANQGSEATYESGFVIDKFPISRPNLTFSTLTVSNMSPEDSSIYLCSTRSRGGLLSYTFGSGTRLTVV.